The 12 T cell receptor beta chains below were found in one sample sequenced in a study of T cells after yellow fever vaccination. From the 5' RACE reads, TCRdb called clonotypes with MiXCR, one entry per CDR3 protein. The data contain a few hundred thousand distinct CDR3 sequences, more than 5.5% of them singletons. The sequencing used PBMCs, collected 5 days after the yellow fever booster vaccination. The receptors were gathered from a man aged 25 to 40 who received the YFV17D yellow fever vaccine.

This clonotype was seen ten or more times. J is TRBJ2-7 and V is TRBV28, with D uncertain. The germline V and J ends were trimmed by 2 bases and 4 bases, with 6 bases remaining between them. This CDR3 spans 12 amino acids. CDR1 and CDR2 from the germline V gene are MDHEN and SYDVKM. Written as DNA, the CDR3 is TGTGCCAGCAGTTTAGGGTTTTACGAGCAGTACTTC. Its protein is CASSLGFYEQYF.

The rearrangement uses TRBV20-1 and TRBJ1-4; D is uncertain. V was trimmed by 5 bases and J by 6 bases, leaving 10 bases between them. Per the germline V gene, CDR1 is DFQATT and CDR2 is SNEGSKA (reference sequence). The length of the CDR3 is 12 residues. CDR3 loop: CSARELDEKLFF. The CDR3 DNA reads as TGCAGTGCTCGGGAACTTGATGAAAAACTGTTTTTT.

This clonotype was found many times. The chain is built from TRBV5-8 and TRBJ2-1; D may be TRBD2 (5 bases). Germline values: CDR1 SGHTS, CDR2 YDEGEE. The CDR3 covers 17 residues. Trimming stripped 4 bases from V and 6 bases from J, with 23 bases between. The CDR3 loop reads CASSRAKRNLWGNEQFF. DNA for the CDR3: TGTGCCAGCAGCAGGGCCAAGCGGAACCTCTGGGGCAATGAGCAGTTCTTC.

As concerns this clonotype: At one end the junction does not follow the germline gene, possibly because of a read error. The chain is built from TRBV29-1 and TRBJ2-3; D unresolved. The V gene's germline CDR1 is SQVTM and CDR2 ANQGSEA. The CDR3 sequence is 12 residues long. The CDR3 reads CSVEEGSDMQYF. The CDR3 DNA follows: TGCAGCGTTGAAGAGGGTTCGGATATGCAGTATTTT.

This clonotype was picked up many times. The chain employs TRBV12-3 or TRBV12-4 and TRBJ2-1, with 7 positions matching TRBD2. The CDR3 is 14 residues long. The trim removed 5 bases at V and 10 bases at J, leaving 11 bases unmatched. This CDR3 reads CASSPRLAGGEQFF. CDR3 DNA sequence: TGTGCCAGCAGTCCTCGACTAGCAGGAGGCGAGCAGTTCTTC.

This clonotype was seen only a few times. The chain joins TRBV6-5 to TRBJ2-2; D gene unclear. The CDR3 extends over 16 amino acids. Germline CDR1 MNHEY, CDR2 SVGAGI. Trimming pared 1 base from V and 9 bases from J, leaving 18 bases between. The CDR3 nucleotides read TGTGCCAGCAGTTACTATCAGTCCGTGGGCGGTCGGGAGCTGTTTTTT. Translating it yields CASSYYQSVGGRELFF.

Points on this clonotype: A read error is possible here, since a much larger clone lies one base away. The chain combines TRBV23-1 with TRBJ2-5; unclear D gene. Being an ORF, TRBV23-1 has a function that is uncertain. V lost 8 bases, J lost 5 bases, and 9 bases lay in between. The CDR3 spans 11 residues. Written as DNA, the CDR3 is TGCGCCAGCCCTATTCAGGAGACCCAGTACTTC. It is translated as CASPIQETQYF.

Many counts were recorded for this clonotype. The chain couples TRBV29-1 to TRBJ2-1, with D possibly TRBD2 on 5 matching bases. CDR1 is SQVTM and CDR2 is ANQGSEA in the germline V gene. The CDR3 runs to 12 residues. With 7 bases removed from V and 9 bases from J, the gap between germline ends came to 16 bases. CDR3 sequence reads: CSGSSGIVEQFF. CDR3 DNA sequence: TGCAGCGGGTCATCCGGGATAGTTGAGCAGTTCTTC.

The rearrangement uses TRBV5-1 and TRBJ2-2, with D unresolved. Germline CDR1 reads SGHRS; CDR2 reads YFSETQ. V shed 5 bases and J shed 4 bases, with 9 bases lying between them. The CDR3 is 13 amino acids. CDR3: CASSNFFTGELFF. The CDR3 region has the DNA TGCGCCAGCAGTAACTTTTTCACCGGGGAGCTGTTTTTT.

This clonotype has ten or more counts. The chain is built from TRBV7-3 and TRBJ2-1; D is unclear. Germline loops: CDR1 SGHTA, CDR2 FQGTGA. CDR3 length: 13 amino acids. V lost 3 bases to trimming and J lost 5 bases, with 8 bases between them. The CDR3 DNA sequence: TGTGCCAGCAGCTTCGGCCTGAACAATGAGCAGTTCTTC. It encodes CASSFGLNNEQFF. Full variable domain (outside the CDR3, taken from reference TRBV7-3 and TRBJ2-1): GAGVSQTPSNKVTEKGKYVELRCDPISGHTALYWYRQSLGQGPEFLIYFQGTGAADDSGLPNDRFFAVRPEGSVSTLKIQRTERGDSAVYLCASSFGLNNEQFFGPGTRLTVL.

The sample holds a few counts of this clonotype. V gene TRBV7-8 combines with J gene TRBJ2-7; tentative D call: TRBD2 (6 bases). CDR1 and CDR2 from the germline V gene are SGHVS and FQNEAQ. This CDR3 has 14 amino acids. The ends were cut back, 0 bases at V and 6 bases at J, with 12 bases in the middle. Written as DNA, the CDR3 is TGTGCCAGCAGCTTAGCGCAGGGAGGTGGCGAGCAGTACTTC. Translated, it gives CASSLAQGGGEQYF. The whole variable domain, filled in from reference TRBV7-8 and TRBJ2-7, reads GAGVSQSPRYKVAKRGQDVALRCDPISGHVSLFWYQQALGQGPEFLTYFQNEAQLDKSGLPSDRFFAERPEGSVSTLKIQRTQQEDSAVYLCASSLAQGGGEQYFGPGTRLTVT.

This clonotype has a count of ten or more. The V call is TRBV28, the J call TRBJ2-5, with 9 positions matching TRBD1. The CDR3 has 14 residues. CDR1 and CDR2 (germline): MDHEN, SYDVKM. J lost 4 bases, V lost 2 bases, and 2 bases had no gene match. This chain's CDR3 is CASSLGQGRETQYF. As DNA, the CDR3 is TGTGCCAGCAGTTTAGGACAGGGGCGAGAGACCCAGTACTTC.